What follows is one T cell receptor beta chain and its context. Its antigen is still unknown. Base quality data are lacking; no much larger clone is found one base away. TCRbeta CDR3 regions were amplified from genomic DNA by means of the immunoSEQ Assay, a bias-controlled multiplex PCR. The authors' analysis ran thus. Nucleated cell counts per sample were estimated from amplification of reference gene primers within the assay. To quantify the absolute abundance of each unique TCRbeta CDR3 rearrangement, sequence reads were collapsed and filtered. For each sample, productive Simpson clonality was calculated as the square root of Simpson's diversity index across productive rearrangements. The table was pulled from immuneACCESS by TCRdb, which kept in-frame rearrangements only. Such tables lose some clones; where checked, under half of the loss comes from unresolved V genes, and the rest has no known cause. The D gene and trimming were derived from the DNA, and the V and J assignments and clone size from that table. The sample includes 200,000 to 250,000 clones, with roughly 88% observed a single time. Clones ranked in the top ten supply roughly a tenth of the sample.

Each collaborating institution followed its own protocols to collect whole blood in K2EDTA tubes. For TCRbeta analysis, collaborators shipped samples as frozen whole blood, isolated PBMCs, or DNA extracted from either of those sample types. The data stem from a study of blood T cell repertoires in COVID-19 (dated by TCRdb to the early 2020s). Study-level background: Samples covering the acute and convalescent phases of COVID-19 were provided by collaborators in the United States, Italy and Spain. The material from the prospective study consisted of cDNA or gDNA derived from T cells, B-cell-depleted T cells, or PBMCs. Subjects who had been exposed to COVID-19, were actively infected with it, or had recovered from it provided the deeply sampled blood TCRbeta repertoires that made up the dataset. A freely available public database, intended as a resource for researchers studying the immune response to SARS-CoV-2, is where the repertoires were released. The samples were drawn from the first 160 participants of the ongoing ImmuneRACE study and from under 1,500 subjects provided by 6 global collaborators. Nearly every sample came with metadata listing a de-identified subject ID, COVID-19 status, age in years and sex. Where available, HLA class I and class II types were taken from metadata supplied by the sample provider and were not determined by assay-based typing. The study at large found these results: The amount of clinical and demographic metadata varied by source and participant and was provided uncurated.

After removal of 5 bases from V and 2 bases from J, the junction retains 3 bases not matched to a gene. CDR1 and CDR2, looked up from the germline V gene, are SGHRS and YFSETQ. Reading from cysteine to phenylalanine, the CDR3 counts 14 amino acids. Solely the CDR3 DNA is kept, with 42 bases framed from the first base. The V and J segments used are TRBV5-1 and TRBJ2-1, and TRBD2 matches 8 of the central bases. Input material: peripheral blood. The sequence was obtained from a man in his fifties or sixties with active or convalescent COVID-19. The DNA sequence is TGCGCCAGCAGTGAACTAGCGGCCTACAATGAGCAGTTCTTC. Its translation is CASSELAAYNEQFF.